This entry features one TCR beta chain sequence. Reverse transcribed after extraction, RNA yielded cDNA as the sequencing template. The data were produced by immunoSEQ multiplex PCR, yet TCRdb's version contains in-frame clones alone and is incomplete. The data hold 150,000 or so clones, with 45% to 60% observed a single time. The sample originates from a study of CD8+ T cells in alopecia areata. V shed 3 bases and J shed 2 bases, with 12 bases lying between them. The CDR3 has 15 amino acids. Per germline, CDR1 SGHVS and CDR2 FNYEAQ. Stated treatment: oral pan-JAK inhibitor, 5-10 mg twice daily. The sample here was CD8+ T cells sorted from blood, taken at week 4, from a patient treated with tofacitinib. The chain couples TRBV7-6 to TRBJ2-3; a weak D match, TRBD2 (5 bases). This receptor was taken from a human donor with alopecia areata. The CDR3 reads CASSLPQTNTDTQYF. In DNA form, the CDR3 reads TGTGCCAGCAGCTTGCCTCAGACTAACACAGATACGCAGTATTTT.